The 5 T cell receptor beta chains in this list originate from one sample, sequenced in a study of T cell responses to AZD1222 COVID-19 vaccine. Profiled with immunoSEQ multiplex PCR; TCRdb holds only in-frame clones, not every one. The data show around 150,000 clones, with 85% to 95% seen just once and about 1.3% held by the top ten. Sequences were derived from peripheral blood, sampled on day 0 of AZD1222 vaccination. These receptors were taken from an adult in good health.

This clone was found once. One end of the junction does not line up with germline, which may come from a read error. The rearrangement links TRBV7-9 to TRBJ1-2; D remains ambiguous. The CDR3 has 11 amino acids. Germline lookup yields CDR1 SEHNR and CDR2 FQNEAQ (reference sequence). This CDR3 is CASSLEGSPAF. The CDR3 coding sequence is TGTGCCAGCAGCTTAGAAGGGTCCCCCGCCTTC.

The rearrangement links TRBV2 to TRBJ1-5, with D perhaps matching TRBD1 (5 bases). Germline CDR1 is SNHLY and CDR2 is FYNNEI. The CDR3 consists of 14 residues. Trimming removed 4 bases from V and 4 bases from J, with 11 bases in between. The CDR3 spells CASSVGRVNQPQHF. CDR3 nucleotides: TGTGCCAGCAGTGTAGGCAGGGTAAATCAGCCCCAGCATTTT.

This clone has just one count. V is TRBV5-1 and J is TRBJ1-5; tentatively, D is TRBD1 (6 bases). In germline, CDR1 is SGHRS, CDR2 YFSETQ. The V end was cut by 0 bases, the J end by 6 bases, with 13 bases between. This CDR3 region has 15 residues. This CDR3 is CASSLEGGRSQPQHF. CDR3 nucleotides: TGCGCCAGCAGCTTGGAAGGGGGACGGAGTCAGCCCCAGCATTTT.

The rearrangement uses TRBV18 and TRBJ2-2; D is unclear. The CDR3 loop spans 16 amino acids. Trimming left V 1 base short and J 5 bases short, with 14 bases between. Germline V gene data show CDR1 as KGHSH and CDR2 as LQKENI. This chain's CDR3 is CASSPRGFTDTGELFF. The CDR3 DNA follows: TGTGCCAGCTCACCACGGGGTTTCACCGATACCGGGGAGCTGTTTTTT. The full variable domain, its missing parts supplied by reference TRBV18 and TRBJ2-2, is NAGVMQNPRHLVRRRGQEARLRCSPMKGHSHVYWYRQLPEEGLKFMVYLQKENIIDESGMPKERFSAEFPKEGPSILRIQQVVRGDSAAYFCASSPRGFTDTGELFFGEGSRLTVL.

The V call is TRBV15, the J call TRBJ2-1, with D maybe TRBD2 (6 bases). Germline CDR1 LNHNV, CDR2 YYDKDF (reference sequence). Trimming stripped 1 base from V and 5 bases from J, with 12 bases between. There are 15 residues in the CDR3. CDR3 nucleotides: TGTGCCACCAGCAGAGTTTCGGGACTTAACAATGAGCAGTTCTTC. Encoded protein: CATSRVSGLNNEQFF.